Listed below are T cell receptor beta chains from one sample, sequenced in a study of T cell repertoires in cytomegalovirus infection. A single record per CDR3 protein comes from TCRdb applying MiXCR to the reads. The table records just under 500,000 distinct CDR3 sequences, 33% of them present only once. No cognate antigen is known for these TCRs. Sequences were derived from cultured PBMCs, sampled from culture after CMV antigen stimulation. Receptors were obtained from a human donor in good health (CMV status not recorded). Some clones in this sample may be carry-over from other donors' samples. Each CDR3 is given with its conserved first and last residue. A D gene is named only where the DNA matches it firmly. Some rows have no size entry. The others give once, few or many, or a class for an expanded clone.

v_call	j_call	clone_size	d_call	cdr3_nt	cdr3_aa
TRBV28	TRBJ2-5	.	.	TGTGCCACCGGCTCGTCGCTAGGGACCCAGTACTTC	CATGSSLGTQYF
TRBV11-3	TRBJ2-4	many	.	TGTGCCAGCAGCTTAGATCAAGGGGGAACACTAGCCAAAAACATTCAGTACTTC	CASSLDQGGTLAKNIQYF
TRBV20-1	TRBJ1-5	few	.	TGCAGTGCTGAGGGCCTCAATCAGCCCCAGCATTTT	CSAEGLNQPQHF
TRBV27	TRBJ2-5	.	.	TGTGCCAGCGCGGACAATACCGGAGGGACGGTGTCCCAGTACTTC	CASADNTGGTVSQYF
TRBV27	TRBJ2-7	few	TRBD1	TGTGCCAGCAGTTTCACGGGACAGGGGTACGAGCAGTACTTC	CASSFTGQGYEQYF
TRBV6-5	TRBJ2-1	few	TRBD2	TGTGCCAGCAGTTACTCGGGAGGGGCGACCTACAATGAGCAGTTCTTC	CASSYSGGATYNEQFF
TRBV7-2	TRBJ1-2	.	.	TGTGCCAGCAGCTTTGATGACTATGGCTACACCTTC	CASSFDDYGYTF
TRBV6-4	TRBJ2-1	.	.	TGTGCCAGCAGTGAGACGGGTAAGGGCTACAATGAGCAGTTCTTC	CASSETGKGYNEQFF
TRBV28	TRBJ1-5	.	.	TGTGCTATCGAATCCGCGAGCAATCAGCCCCAGCATTTT	CAIESASNQPQHF
TRBV19	TRBJ1-5	few	TRBD1	TGTGCCAGTAGTGGGTCGAACAGGGGAAGCAATCAGCCCCAGCATTTT	CASSGSNRGSNQPQHF
TRBV7-2	TRBJ1-5	few	.	TGTGCCAGCAGCCATATAGGTCAGCCCCAGCATTTT	CASSHIGQPQHF